Shown below are 30 T cell receptor beta chains from a single sample sequenced in a study of blood T cell repertoires in COVID-19. Sequencing was performed with immunoSEQ multiplex PCR; in TCRdb, only in-frame clones are kept and a portion is missing. This sample has around 250,000 clones, with around 80% found just once. The sequencing input was PBMCs or T cells enriched from blood (not recorded which). The receptor source for this set is a man aged 35 to 55 who had recovered from COVID-19.

The V call is TRBV29-1, the J call TRBJ1-1, with D tentatively TRBD1 (6 bases). Trimming left V 3 bases short and J 6 bases short, with 8 bases between. This CDR3 is 11 amino acids long. Germline V gives CDR1 SQVTM, CDR2 ANQGSEA. The CDR3 loop is CSVDPGAEAFF. The CDR3 DNA sequence: TGCAGCGTTGATCCAGGGGCTGAAGCTTTCTTT.

The V call is TRBV30, the J call TRBJ1-4, with 10 bases fitting TRBD1. In germline, CDR1 is GTSNPN, CDR2 SVGIG (reference sequence). V shed 3 bases, J shed 5 bases, and the junction held 6 bases outside the gene matches. The CDR3 extends over 15 amino acids. CDR3 protein: CAWSRTGQGNEKLFF. The CDR3 nucleotides read TGTGCCTGGAGCCGAACGGGACAGGGGAATGAAAAACTGTTTTTT.

The chain links TRBV28 to TRBJ1-1, with D tentatively TRBD1 (5 bases). This CDR3 has 14 residues. Germline lookup yields CDR1 MDHEN and CDR2 SYDVKM. V was clipped by 3 bases and J by 1 base, with 9 bases between them. CDR3 in DNA: TGTGCCAGCAGTTTCGACCAGGGGAACACTGAAGCTTTCTTT. Protein sequence: CASSFDQGNTEAFF.

This rearrangement joins TRBV5-5 to TRBJ2-7; D not certain. Trimming stripped 2 bases from V and 0 bases from J, with 9 bases between. The CDR3 loop spans 14 amino acids. Germline CDR1 SGHKS, CDR2 YYEKEE (reference sequence). The CDR3 loop reads CASSFLGPSYEQYF. In DNA form, the CDR3 reads TGTGCCAGCAGCTTCCTTGGCCCCTCCTACGAGCAGTACTTC.

The chain carries TRBV7-8 and TRBJ1-2; 10 bases are shared with TRBD1. The germline V gene has CDR1 SGHVS and CDR2 FQNEAQ. The CDR3 spans 16 residues. The V and J ends lost 3 bases and 0 bases, in that order; junction bases with no gene match: 4. The CDR3 DNA follows: TGTGCCAGCAGCTTGAGGGACAGGGGCGCTAACTATGGCTACACCTTC. Translating it yields CASSLRDRGANYGYTF.

The chain joins TRBV6-5 to TRBJ1-2, with no clear D. CDR1 and CDR2 from the germline V gene are MNHEY and SVGAGI. Trimming took off 0 bases at V and 1 base at J, with 6 bases between the two ends. The CDR3 extends over 14 amino acids. CDR3 DNA: TGTGCCAGCAGTTACTCGAGAAATAACTATGGCTACACCTTC. Its translation: CASSYSRNNYGYTF.

Comment on this clone: Mismatch with germline at one junction end may stem from a read error. This rearrangement joins TRBV2 to TRBJ2-1, with unresolved D. The CDR3 sequence is 10 residues long. Germline V CDR1 and CDR2: SNHLY, FYNNEI. CDR3 amino acids: CASSENSRIF. The CDR3 nucleotides read TGTGCCAGCAGTGAAAACTCTAGGATCTTC.

This clone appeared a few times. The rearrangement uses TRBV7-8 and TRBJ2-2, with TRBD1 identical over 9 bases. There are 16 residues in the CDR3. V lost 5 bases and J lost 1; bases outside the gene matches: 5. Germline V gene lookup returns CDR1 SGHVS and CDR2 FQNEAQ. The CDR3 here is CASSRRGQGNTGELFF. The CDR3 bases are TGTGCCAGCAGCCGGCGGGGACAGGGGAACACCGGGGAGCTGTTTTTT. Together with reference TRBV7-8 and TRBJ2-2, the CDR3 gives the full variable domain: GAGVSQSPRYKVAKRGQDVALRCDPISGHVSLFWYQQALGQGPEFLTYFQNEAQLDKSGLPSDRFFAERPEGSVSTLKIQRTQQEDSAVYLCASSRRGQGNTGELFFGEGSRLTVL.

This clone was recorded a few times. V is TRBV27 and J is TRBJ1-5; 8 nucleotides align to TRBD1. CDR3 length: 15 residues. V was clipped by 5 bases and J by 3 bases; unmatched bases: 6. Germline values: CDR1 MNHEY, CDR2 SMNVEV (reference sequence). In DNA, the CDR3 is TGTGCCAGCAGTCCCCAGGGGGCGAACAATCAGCCCCAGCATTTT. Translation: CASSPQGANNQPQHF.

About this clone: Other nucleotide sequences in the sample specify the same CDR3. The CDR3 protein is CASSLGQGGDTQYF. CDR3 coding DNA: TGCGCCAGCAGCTTGGGACAGGGGGGCGATACGCAGTATTTT. The V gene is TRBV5-1, the J gene TRBJ2-3; 9 positions match TRBD1. The CDR3 covers 14 residues. Per the germline V gene, CDR1 is SGHRS and CDR2 is YFSETQ. Losses at the gene ends were 0 bases for V and 6 bases for J; bases not matched to a gene: 2.

This clone came up many times. The V call is TRBV23-1, the J call TRBJ1-1, with a possible D match to TRBD1 (6 bases). TRBV23-1 is placed among ORFs of uncertain function. Deletions cut 3 bases from V and 1 base from J, with 15 bases between. CDR3 length: 16 amino acids. CDR3: CASSHPGQIWNTEAFF. The CDR3 DNA is TGCGCCAGCAGTCACCCAGGACAGATCTGGAACACTGAAGCTTTCTTT.

The CDR3 DNA reads as TGTGCCTGGGACAGGGGGGCCGGCCAGCCCCAGCATTTT. Translating gives CAWDRGAGQPQHF. The chain links TRBV30 to TRBJ1-5, with 9 bases identical to TRBD1. The CDR3 is 13 amino acids. V trimming: 5 bases; J trimming: 7 bases; junction bases outside the gene matches: 6. Germline V lookup: CDR1 GTSNPN, CDR2 SVGIG (reference sequence). Combining the CDR3 with reference TRBV30 and TRBJ1-5 gives the whole variable domain SQTIHQWPATLVQPVGSPLSLECTVEGTSNPNLYWYRQAAGRGLQLLFYSVGIGQISSEVPQNLSASRPQDRQFILSSKKLLLSDSGFYLCAWDRGAGQPQHFGDGTRLSIL.

CDR3 DNA: TGTGCCAGCAGCCAAGATTTGCGCATTGGGACTCACGGCGGCTACACCTTC. This gives the protein CASSQDLRIGTHGGYTF. The chain combines TRBV3-1 (or the pseudogene TRBV3-2) with TRBJ1-2, with D possibly TRBD1 on 5 matching bases. CDR1 and CDR2 (germline): LGHDT, YNNKEL (reference sequence). The CDR3 covers 17 residues. V was clipped by 0 bases and J by 8 bases, with 22 bases between them.

V gene TRBV12-1 combines with J gene TRBJ2-7; the D segment call TRBD2 is taken from the table without a DNA check. TRBV12-1 is a pseudogene segment. The CDR3 spans 15 residues. The CDR3 reads CASSADSGSSYEQYF. The CDR3 bases are TGTGCCAGCAGCGCCGATAGCGGCAGCTCCTACGAGCAGTACTTC.

J is TRBJ1-5 and V is TRBV18; tentative D call: TRBD1 (5 bases). CDR1 and CDR2 from the germline V gene are KGHSH and LQKENI. This CDR3 has 16 residues. Trimming took 6 bases from V and 5 from J, leaving 20 bases between them. This CDR3 is CASSNQGSSRYQPQHF. The CDR3 nucleotides read TGTGCCAGCTCCAACCAGGGCTCCAGCCGATATCAGCCCCAGCATTTT.

This chain links TRBV5-1 with TRBJ2-1, with TRBD2 identical over 7 bases. The CDR3 totals 14 residues. The trim removed 4 bases at V and 8 bases at J, leaving 9 bases unmatched. Germline loops: CDR1 SGHRS, CDR2 YFSETQ. The CDR3 sequence is CASSLSGLRDEQFF. The CDR3, as DNA: TGCGCCAGCAGCCTTAGCGGGTTAAGAGATGAGCAGTTCTTC.

This clone turned up a few times. The rearrangement uses TRBV15 and TRBJ2-1; no clear D gene. V lost 1 base and J lost 9, with 10 bases in between. The germline V gene has CDR1 LNHNV and CDR2 YYDKDF (reference sequence). The CDR3 is made up of 13 amino acids. CDR3 region: CATSRVVGSEQFF. In nucleotides, the CDR3 is TGTGCCACCAGCAGAGTTGTGGGCAGTGAGCAGTTCTTC. Looking up the rest from reference TRBV15 and TRBJ2-1 gives the full variable domain: DAMVIQNPRYQVTQFGKPVTLSCSQTLNHNVMYWYQQKSSQAPKLLFHYYDKDFNNEADTPDNFQSRRPNTSFCFLDIRSPGLGDTAMYLCATSRVVGSEQFFGPGTRLTVL.

The CDR3 reads CASSAMEGTIYF. CDR3 coding DNA: TGCGCCAGCAGCGCGATGGAGGGCACCATATATTTT. The chain couples TRBV5-1 to TRBJ1-3; no definite D call. CDR1 SGHRS and CDR2 YFSETQ come from the germline V gene. V lost 4 bases to trimming and J lost 9 bases, with 11 bases between them. The CDR3 spans 12 residues.

The chain combines TRBV27 with TRBJ1-1; 10 bases match TRBD1. Germline trimming cut 1 base from V and 2 bases from J; bases unmatched to any gene: 7. From germline, CDR1 is MNHEY and CDR2 SMNVEV (reference sequence). The CDR3 sequence is 17 residues long. The CDR3 nucleotides are TGTGCCAGCAGTTTATTTAGAAGGGACAGGGGTAACACTGAAGCTTTCTTT. Encoded protein: CASSLFRRDRGNTEAFF.

This chain connects TRBV11-2 to TRBJ2-1; D remains ambiguous. V dropped 1 base and J dropped 8 bases, with 12 bases sitting between them. Looked up from germline, CDR1 is SGHAT and CDR2 is FQNNGV. This CDR3 has 14 amino acids. This CDR3 is CASSLVGARDEQFF. The CDR3 DNA reads TGTGCCAGCAGCTTAGTGGGCGCGCGCGATGAGCAGTTCTTC.

This chain links TRBV9 with TRBJ2-1; 8 positions match TRBD1. The germline V gene has CDR1 SGDLS and CDR2 YYNGEE. This CDR3 region has 14 residues. Trimming cost V 4 bases and J 6 bases; bases outside gene matches: 6. The CDR3 spells CASSRLDRGNEQFF. The CDR3 nucleotides are TGTGCCAGCAGCCGTCTCGACAGGGGCAATGAGCAGTTCTTC.

Turning to this clone: Different DNA sequences within this sample yield the same CDR3. The rearrangement links TRBV5-4 to TRBJ1-3; D is unclear. The V gene's germline CDR1 is SGHNT and CDR2 YYREEE (reference sequence). Trimming left V 0 bases short and J 5 bases short, with 3 bases between. This CDR3 comprises 12 residues. CDR3 in DNA: TGTGCCAGCAGCTTGGACAGAAACACCATATATTTT. The encoded protein is CASSLDRNTIYF.

This rearrangement joins TRBV27 to TRBJ2-1; D possibly corresponds to TRBD1 (5 bases). The V end was cut by 0 bases, the J end by 0 bases, with 12 bases between. CDR1 MNHEY and CDR2 SMNVEV come from the germline V gene (reference sequence). The CDR3 has 17 amino acids. The CDR3 here is CASSLSWQGSSYNEQFF. The CDR3, as DNA: TGTGCCAGCAGTTTATCCTGGCAGGGTTCCTCCTACAATGAGCAGTTCTTC.

V gene TRBV7-6 combines with J gene TRBJ2-3; D gene uncertain. CDR3 length: 15 residues. CDR1 is SGHVS, CDR2 FNYEAQ, per germline. The germline V and J ends were trimmed by 7 bases and 3 bases, with 17 bases remaining between them. The chain's CDR3 is CASKAVAVGTDTQYF. DNA of the CDR3: TGTGCCAGCAAAGCCGTGGCGGTCGGTACAGATACGCAGTATTTT.

The chain recombines TRBV18 with TRBJ2-7; 9 bases line up with TRBD2. CDR3 length equals 15 residues. V dropped 3 bases and J dropped 5; count of bases not matched to a gene: 8. Germline values: CDR1 KGHSH, CDR2 LQKENI. The CDR3 here is CASSPTAGGPNEQYF. Here the CDR3 DNA reads TGTGCCAGCTCACCTACGGCGGGGGGGCCGAACGAGCAGTACTTC.

The chain recombines TRBV5-4 with TRBJ1-1, with D hard to call. The CDR3 consists of 16 residues. CDR1 SGHNT and CDR2 YYREEE come from the germline V gene (reference sequence). The V and J ends lost 3 bases and 1 base respectively, with 16 bases between them. In DNA form, the CDR3 reads TGTGCCAGCAGCTCGATTGTAGGAGGTGGGAACACTGAAGCTTTCTTT. This encodes CASSSIVGGGNTEAFF.

The CDR3 bases are TGTGCCAGCAGCTCCCGGGACGGTGGAGGGGAGCAGTACTTC. Its protein product is CASSSRDGGGEQYF. The J gene is TRBJ2-7, the V gene TRBV11-3; D perhaps matches TRBD2 (6 bases). Deletions cut 4 bases from V and 7 bases from J, with 17 bases between. CDR3 length: 14 amino acids. Germline CDR1 SGHNT, CDR2 YENEEA.

The chain links TRBV10-3 to TRBJ1-3; maybe TRBD1 (5 bases). CDR1 and CDR2 (germline): ENHRY, SYGVKD. The CDR3 spans 11 residues. V was clipped by 5 bases and J by 11 bases, with 10 bases between them. The CDR3 is CAISPGNPIYF. The CDR3 nucleotides are TGTGCCATCAGTCCAGGGAACCCCATATATTTT.

A few counts support this clone. The CDR3 loop is CASSLRNSPLHF. The CDR3 DNA reads TGCGCCAGCAGCCTGAGGAATTCACCCCTCCACTTT. The J gene is TRBJ1-6, the V gene TRBV4-1; D is undetermined. Germline lookup yields CDR1 MGHRA and CDR2 YSYEKL. The CDR3 runs 12 residues. V was cut by 4 bases and J by 7 bases, with 5 bases left in between.

This clone has more than one count but fewer than ten. The chain recombines TRBV13 with TRBJ2-2; D possibly corresponds to TRBD2 (6 bases). V was pared by 0 bases and J by 6 bases, with 14 bases between. The CDR3 totals 16 residues. Germline V CDR1 and CDR2: PRHDT, FYEKMQ (reference sequence). In DNA form, the CDR3 reads TGTGCCAGCAGCTTAGGGCCTAGCGTATTGCCCGGGGAGCTGTTTTTT. Translation: CASSLGPSVLPGELFF.